Here is one T cell receptor beta chain with its context. Its antigen remains unidentified. This specimen belongs to a study of T cell responses to AZD1222 COVID-19 vaccine. The V end lost 4 bases, the J end lost 8 bases, and 5 bases lay between the germline ends. CDR3 size: 10 residues. Germline CDR1 reads SNHLY; CDR2 reads FYNNEI. Study-level findings and limits: Clonal diversity was possibly underestimated; the donors were predominantly white British and more often female. Nearly half of spike-specific TCRs reportedly go after variant regions that carry no mutations. The breadth and depth of Spike-specific TCRs increased once two AZD1222 doses had been given. Researchers report vaccine-associated CD4 TCRs spanning spike, with dominance at 160-218 and 743-854.

Libraries were prepared by immunoSEQ multiplex PCR; TCRdb keeps only in-frame clonotypes and omits some of them. The repertoire holds 90,000 to 120,000 clones, with around 93% as singletons. The clonotype comes from an adult who received the AZD1222 COVID-19 vaccine. The sample here was peripheral blood, taken 28 days after the second AZD1222 dose. V and J are TRBV2 and TRBJ1-1; D gene uncertain. The DNA for the CDR3 is TGTGCCAGCAGTGGGACCGAAGCTTTCTTT. It encodes CASSGTEAFF.